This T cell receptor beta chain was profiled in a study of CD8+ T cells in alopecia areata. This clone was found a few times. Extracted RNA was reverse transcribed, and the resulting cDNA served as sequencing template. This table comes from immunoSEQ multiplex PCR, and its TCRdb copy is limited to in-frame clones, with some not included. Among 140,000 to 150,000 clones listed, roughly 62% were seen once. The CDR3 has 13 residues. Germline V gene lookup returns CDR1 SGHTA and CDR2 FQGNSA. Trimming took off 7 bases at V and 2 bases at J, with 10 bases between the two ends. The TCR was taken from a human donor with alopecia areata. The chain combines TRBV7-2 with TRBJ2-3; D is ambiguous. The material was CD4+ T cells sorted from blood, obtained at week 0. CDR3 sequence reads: CASILRPTDTQYF. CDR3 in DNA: TGTGCCAGCATACTTAGGCCCACAGATACGCAGTATTTT.